What follows are 6 T cell receptor beta chains derived from one specimen sequenced in a study of T cell repertoires in cytomegalovirus infection. Via MiXCR, TCRdb re-called the reads, giving one row per CDR3 protein. The sample has around 120,000 distinct CDR3 sequences, approximately 24% seen once; the top ten hold 34%. No cognate antigen is known for these TCRs. Sequenced: PBMCs, sequenced either directly or after in vitro stimulation (not recorded which). The receptors shown here come from a human donor in good health (CMV status not recorded). Some clones in this sample may be carry-over from other donors' samples.

The V gene is TRBV29-1, the J gene TRBJ2-1, with D maybe TRBD1 (6 bases). The CDR3 sequence is 13 residues long. Germline V gene sequence: CDR1 SQVTM, CDR2 ANQGSEA. Deletions cut 0 bases from V and 9 bases from J, with 12 bases between. Here the CDR3 DNA reads TGCAGCGTTGAAGACCCAGGGGCGGGTGAGCAGTTCTTC. It yields the protein CSVEDPGAGEQFF.

In nucleotides, the CDR3 is TGTGCCAGCAGTTTCTCCGCGGGAGGAGGGGTGCAGTTCTTC. Its protein is CASSFSAGGGVQFF. The chain couples TRBV28 to TRBJ2-1, with 8 bases matching TRBD2. The CDR3 runs to 14 residues. Looked up from germline, CDR1 is MDHEN and CDR2 is SYDVKM. Germline trimming cut 3 bases from V and 12 bases from J; bases unmatched to any gene: 10.

This clonotype appeared many times. The chain uses TRBV28 and TRBJ2-1, with 7 bases identical to TRBD1. This CDR3 comprises 15 residues. The germline V gene encodes CDR1 MDHEN and CDR2 SYDVKM. The junction had 11 bases not matched to a gene; V was cut back by 6 bases and J by 6 bases. CDR3 sequence (DNA): TGTGCCAGCAGCGTCTCAGATGGACAGGCCAATGAGCAGTTCTTC. Translating it yields CASSVSDGQANEQFF.

This clonotype was recorded a few times. The chain couples TRBV2 to TRBJ2-2, with D maybe TRBD2 (6 bases). Germline assignment: CDR1 SNHLY and CDR2 FYNNEI. This CDR3 is 14 amino acids long. Trimming took off 6 bases at V and 2 bases at J, with 10 bases between the two ends. CDR3 sequence (DNA): TGTGCCAGCAGGGCCGGGACTAACACCGGGGAGCTGTTTTTT. Translation gives CASRAGTNTGELFF.

The chain links TRBV7-2 to TRBJ2-5; D is possibly TRBD1 (5 bases). The CDR3 length is 14 residues. Germline V gene data show CDR1 as SGHTA and CDR2 as FQGNSA. The germline V and J ends were trimmed by 3 bases and 2 bases, with 10 bases remaining between them. CDR3 nucleotide sequence: TGTGCCAGCAGCTTGCAGGGATTACAAGAGACCCAGTACTTC. Its translation: CASSLQGLQETQYF.

V is TRBV28 and J is TRBJ2-7, with 7 bases identical to TRBD1. V shed 5 bases, J shed 7 bases, and the junction held 14 bases outside the gene matches. From germline, CDR1 is MDHEN and CDR2 SYDVKM. This CDR3 spans 15 amino acids. The CDR3 loop is CASSIVGTVPSEQYF. The CDR3 region has the DNA TGTGCCAGCAGTATAGTCGGGACAGTCCCCTCGGAGCAGTACTTC.